There are a few counts of the clone carrying this T cell receptor (beta chain). What it binds is unknown. TCRdb processed the reads anew with MiXCR; each CDR3 protein has one entry. The table records about 260,000 distinct CDR3 sequences, around 13% of them present only once. The data were taken from a study of T cell repertoires in cytomegalovirus infection. Looking at the study overall: From public TCR beta signatures came an indication of both CMV infection and matching HLA type. Study observations and caveats: Cumulative public TCR beta family frequency identified CMV carriers with the relevant HLA.

CDR3 length equals 14 residues. V lost 7 bases and J 2 bases, leaving 14 bases between the germline ends. Germline-derived CDR1 and CDR2 are MNHEY and SVGAGI. The sequence was collected from a human donor in good health (CMV status not recorded). Some clones in this sample may be carry-over from other donors' samples. The rearrangement joins TRBV6-5 to TRBJ1-1; D perhaps matches TRBD1 (6 bases). Sequencing was done on a sample of PBMCs. CDR3 nucleotides: TGTGCCAGCAACAGGGACGGACAAAACACTGAAGCTTTCTTT. Its protein product is CASNRDGQNTEAFF.